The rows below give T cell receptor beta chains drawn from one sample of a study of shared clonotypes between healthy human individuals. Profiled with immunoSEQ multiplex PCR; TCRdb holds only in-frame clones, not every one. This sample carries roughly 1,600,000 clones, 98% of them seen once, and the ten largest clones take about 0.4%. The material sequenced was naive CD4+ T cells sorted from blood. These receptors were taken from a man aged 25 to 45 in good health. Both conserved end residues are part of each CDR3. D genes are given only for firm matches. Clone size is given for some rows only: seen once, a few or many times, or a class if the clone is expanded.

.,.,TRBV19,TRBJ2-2,TGTGCCAGTATCCTTGGGGAGCTGTTTTTT,CASILGELFF
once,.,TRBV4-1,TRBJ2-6,TGCGCCAGCAGCCAACCCGGGACACTGATATCTGGGGCCAACGTCCTGACTTTC,CASSQPGTLISGANVLTF
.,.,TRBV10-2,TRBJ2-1,TGCGCCAGCAGGGTAGCGTTCAATGAGCAGTTCTTC,CASRVAFNEQFF
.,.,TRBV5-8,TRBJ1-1,TGTGCCAGCAGCTTGGGAGGGGCGCTAATGAACACTGAAGCTTTCTTT,CASSLGGALMNTEAFF
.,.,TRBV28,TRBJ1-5,TGTGCCAGCAGTTTACGGACAAGGACTGGCAATCAGCCCCAGCATTTT,CASSLRTRTGNQPQHF
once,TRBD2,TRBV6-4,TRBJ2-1,TGTGCCAGCAGTGACTCGGGACTAGCCGGTGAGCAGTTCTTC,CASSDSGLAGEQFF
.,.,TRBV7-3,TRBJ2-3,TGTGCCAGCAGTCCTGTGCAGGGAACCACAGATACGCAGTATTTT,CASSPVQGTTDTQYF
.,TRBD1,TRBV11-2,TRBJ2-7,TGTGCCAGCGAGCGGGACAGGGGGCTTGGATTCGAGCAGTACTTC,CASERDRGLGFEQYF
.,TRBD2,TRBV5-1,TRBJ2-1,TGCGCCAGCAGCGAAGAAGCGGGAGGCCTTTCCAATGAGCAGTTCTTC,CASSEEAGGLSNEQFF
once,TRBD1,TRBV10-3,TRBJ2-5,TGTGCCGGTGGACAGGCTCGAGAGACCCAGTACTTC,CAGGQARETQYF
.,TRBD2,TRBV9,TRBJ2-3,TGTGCCAGCAGCGCGACTAGCGGGGTCACAGATACGCAGTATTTT,CASSATSGVTDTQYF
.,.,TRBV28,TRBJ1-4,TGTGCCAGCAGCCGCCCAGGGCGTATCGCTGATGAAAAACTGTTTTTT,CASSRPGRIADEKLFF
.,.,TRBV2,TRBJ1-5,TGTGCCAGCAGTGATATGGGGAATCAGCCCCAGCATTTT,CASSDMGNQPQHF
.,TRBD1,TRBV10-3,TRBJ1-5,TGTGCCATCAGTGGAGGAGACAGGGGAGGGAGCAATCAGCCCCAGCATTTT,CAISGGDRGGSNQPQHF
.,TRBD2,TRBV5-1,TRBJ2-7,TGCGCCAGCAGCCCCCAACCTAGCGGGAGGGCTTACGAGCAGTACTTC,CASSPQPSGRAYEQYF
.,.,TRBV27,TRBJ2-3,TGTGCCAGCTCCCGGGGAGACGTTATCCTCACAGATACGCAGTATTTT,CASSRGDVILTDTQYF
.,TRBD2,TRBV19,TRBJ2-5,TGTGCCAGTAGTATTTTGGGACTAGCGGGAGGCGGAGAGACCCAGTACTTC,CASSILGLAGGGETQYF
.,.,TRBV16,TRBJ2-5,TGTGCCAGCAGCCAACCGGCTAGCGTTACAGAGACCCAGTACTTC,CASSQPASVTETQYF
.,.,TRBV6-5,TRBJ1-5,TGTGCCAGCAGTTACCGGGGGGATCAGCCCCAGCATTTT,CASSYRGDQPQHF
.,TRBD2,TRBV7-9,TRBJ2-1,TGTGCCAGCAGCTTTCCGGGACTAGCGGGGCACAATGAGCAGTTCTTC,CASSFPGLAGHNEQFF
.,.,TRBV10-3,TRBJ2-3,TGTGCCATCAGTTATACAGAGACGACAGATACGCAGTATTTT,CAISYTETTDTQYF
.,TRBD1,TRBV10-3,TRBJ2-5,TGTGCCATCAGGGCGACAGGGGAAGAGACCCAGTACTTC,CAIRATGEETQYF
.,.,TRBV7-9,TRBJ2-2,TGTGCCAGCACCCCCATCGCCGGCAGGGTCCCGACCGGGGAGCTGTTTTTT,CASTPIAGRVPTGELFF
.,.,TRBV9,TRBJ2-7,TGTGCCAGCAGCGAGGCCGGGACCGGTCTAGGCGAGCAGTACTTC,CASSEAGTGLGEQYF
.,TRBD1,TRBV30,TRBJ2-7,TGTGCCTGGAGTCGGGACAGCCTCACCTACGAGCAGTACTTC,CAWSRDSLTYEQYF
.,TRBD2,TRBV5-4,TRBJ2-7,TGTGCCAGCAGCTTAAAGGGACTAGCGGGAGGCTCCCAGTACTTC,CASSLKGLAGGSQYF
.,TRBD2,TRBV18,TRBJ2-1,TGTGCCAGCTCACCATTAACTAGCGGGAGTAACAATGAGCAGTTCTTC,CASSPLTSGSNNEQFF
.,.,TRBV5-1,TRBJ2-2,TGCGCCAGCAGCTGGGGGGACTCCGCCGGGGAGCTGTTTTTT,CASSWGDSAGELFF
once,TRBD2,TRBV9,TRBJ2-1,TGTGCCAGCAGCGTAGGTGAGCGGGACTCGCATGAGCAGTTCTTC,CASSVGERDSHEQFF
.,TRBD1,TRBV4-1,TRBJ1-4,TGCGCCAGCAGCCAAGTGGGGACAGGGTCGCGTGAAAAACTGTTTTTT,CASSQVGTGSREKLFF
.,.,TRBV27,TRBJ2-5,TGTGCCAGCAGAAGAATTGGGGGGCTTCGTGGAGAGACCCAGTACTTC,CASRRIGGLRGETQYF
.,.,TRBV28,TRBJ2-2,TGTGCCAGCCGTGCGGGCACGAACACCGGGGAGCTGTTTTTT,CASRAGTNTGELFF